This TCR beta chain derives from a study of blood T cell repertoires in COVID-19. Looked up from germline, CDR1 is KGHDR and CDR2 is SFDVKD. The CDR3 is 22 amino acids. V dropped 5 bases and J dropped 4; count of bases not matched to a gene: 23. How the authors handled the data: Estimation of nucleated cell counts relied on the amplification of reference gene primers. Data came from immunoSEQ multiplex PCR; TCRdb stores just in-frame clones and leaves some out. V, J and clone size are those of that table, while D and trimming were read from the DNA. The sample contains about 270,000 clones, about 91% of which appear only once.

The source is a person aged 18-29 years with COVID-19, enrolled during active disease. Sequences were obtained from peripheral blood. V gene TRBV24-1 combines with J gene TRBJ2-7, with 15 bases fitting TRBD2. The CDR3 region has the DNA TGTGCCACCAGTGTCCCTGTTGGAGCCGCAGGACTAGCGGGAGGGCCAGAGTACGAGCAGTACTTC. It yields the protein CATSVPVGAAGLAGGPEYEQYF.